Reported below is one TCR beta chain. As yet, its antigen is unknown. These data belong to a study of T cells in Graves' hyperthyroidism and ophthalmopathy. Fresh 10 ml peripheral blood yielded PBMCs. Study findings and constraints: Most expanded thyroid clonotypes above 0.001 recurred in blood.

Amplification of TCR beta CDR3 regions used RNA as the template. Initially, a first-round RT-PCR of the TCR CDR3 employed the HTBI primer set. TCRdb reprocessed the multiplex PCR reads via MiXCR and lists one record per CDR3 protein. This table has almost 500,000 distinct CDR3 sequences, about 20% appearing once. With 1 base removed from V and 3 bases from J, the gap between germline ends came to 4 bases. Germline V gene lookup returns CDR1 SGHAT and CDR2 FQNNGV. This CDR3 has 14 amino acids. V usage is TRBV11-2 and J usage is TRBJ2-6, with unresolved D. The specimen sequenced was blood. The receptor was isolated from a woman in her 70s with Graves' ophthalmopathy. Written as DNA, the CDR3 is TGTGCCAGCAGCTTAGCGGGTGGGGCCAACGTCCTGACTTTC. Its protein product is CASSLAGGANVLTF.